One and the same sample provided the 29 T cell receptor beta chains below, sequenced in a study of blood T cells in healthy people across ages. The second PCR ran roughly 7 to 12 cycles with a sample-barcoded 5' primer and J-beta primers. Via MiXCR, TCRdb re-called the 5' RACE reads, giving one row per CDR3 protein. The data contain roughly 560,000 distinct CDR3 sequences, 24% of them seen just once; the ten biggest clones take up under 9%. The same data also went into a second study, on T cells of mothers and their children.

The sample comprised blood. These receptors all come from a boy younger than 18 in good health.

This clonotype showed up just a few times. The chain has TRBV5-1 and TRBJ1-1, with D perhaps TRBD1 (5 bases). The germline gives CDR1 SGHRS, CDR2 YFSETQ. V was trimmed by 3 bases and J by 1 base, leaving 13 bases between them. The CDR3 spans 15 residues. The CDR3 DNA reads as TGCGCCAGCAGCTCTCCAGACCAGGGGAACACTGAAGCTTTCTTT. Encoded protein: CASSSPDQGNTEAFF.

The V gene is TRBV4-1, the J gene TRBJ2-5; 13 bases align to TRBD2. Trimming at V came to 2 bases and at J to 3 bases, leaving 3 bases not matched to a gene. Looked up from germline, CDR1 is MGHRA and CDR2 is YSYEKL. The CDR3 has 16 amino acids. CDR3 protein: CASSQWGTSGKETQYF. The CDR3 region has the DNA TGCGCCAGCAGCCAATGGGGGACTAGCGGGAAAGAGACCCAGTACTTC.

This chain joins TRBV12-5 and TRBJ2-3; D uncertain. The V end was cut by 1 base, the J end by 2 bases, with 7 bases between. The germline gives CDR1 LGHNT, CDR2 FRNRAP. The CDR3 runs to 14 residues. The CDR3 region is CASGLGANTDTQYF. CDR3 coding DNA: TGTGCTAGTGGTTTGGGGGCAAACACAGATACGCAGTATTTT.

This clonotype has just a few counts. This chain uses TRBV3-1 with TRBJ2-1; no firm D call. The CDR3 consists of 16 residues. Germline CDR1 is LGHDT and CDR2 is YNNKEL (reference sequence). Trimming took off 0 bases at V and 2 bases at J, with 11 bases between the two ends. The CDR3 sequence is CASSQDLADTYNEQFF. CDR3 nucleotides: TGTGCCAGCAGCCAAGATTTGGCGGATACCTACAATGAGCAGTTCTTC.

The chain joins TRBV9 to TRBJ2-5, with D maybe TRBD2 (5 bases). The CDR3 extends over 16 amino acids. Per germline, CDR1 SGDLS and CDR2 YYNGEE. Trimming pared 0 bases from V and 1 base from J, leaving 13 bases between. CDR3 sequence reads: CASSVDGGSLQETQYF. The CDR3 nucleotides read TGTGCCAGCAGCGTAGATGGCGGGTCCCTCCAAGAGACCCAGTACTTC. The variable domain in full, with the rest retrieved from reference TRBV9 and TRBJ2-5, is DSGVTQTPKHLITATGQRVTLRCSPRSGDLSVYWYQQSLDQGLQFLIQYYNGEERAKGNILERFSAQQFPDLHSELNLSSLELGDSALYFCASSVDGGSLQETQYFGPGTRLLVL.

This clonotype appeared a few times. The J gene is TRBJ2-7, the V gene TRBV7-8, with 12 bases that match TRBD2. CDR1 SGHVS and CDR2 FQNEAQ come from the germline V gene. The junction had 7 bases not matched to a gene; V was cut back by 1 base and J by 3 bases. The CDR3 length is 17 residues. CDR3 nucleotides: TGTGCCAGCAGCTTAGGGGTGCTAGCGGGGGGGGGCTACGAGCAGTACTTC. Encoded protein: CASSLGVLAGGGYEQYF.

The chain is built from TRBV4-3 and TRBJ1-4; D gene uncertain. The CDR3 extends over 14 amino acids. Deletions cut 1 base from V and 8 bases from J, with 11 bases between. Per germline, CDR1 LGHNA and CDR2 YSLEER. The CDR3 protein is CASSQGLTWEKLFF. CDR3 in DNA: TGCGCCAGCAGCCAAGGGCTGACGTGGGAAAAACTGTTTTTT.

The rearrangement links TRBV29-1 to TRBJ2-7; D possibly corresponds to TRBD1 (5 bases). V was cut by 7 bases and J by 4 bases, with 14 bases left in between. The CDR3 is made up of 12 amino acids. The germline CDR1 and CDR2 sequences are SQVTM and ANQGSEA. The DNA for the CDR3 is TGCAGCGCCGCGTCGACAGATTACGAGCAGTACTTC. This sequence encodes CSAASTDYEQYF.

The gene calls are TRBV20-1 and TRBJ1-1; D is perhaps TRBD1 (6 bases). V was shortened by 4 bases and J by 0 bases, with 21 bases between the two germline ends. This CDR3 contains 17 residues. CDR1 is DFQATT, CDR2 SNEGSKA, per germline (reference sequence). CDR3 DNA: TGCAGTGCTACCCATGTCTACAGGGCCTCAATGAACACTGAAGCTTTCTTT. Its translation: CSATHVYRASMNTEAFF.

The CDR3 DNA is TGTGCCAGCAGCCCAACGACAGGGTGGTGGAAAGAGACCCAGTACTTC. This encodes CASSPTTGWWKETQYF. V usage is TRBV7-9 and J usage is TRBJ2-5, with TRBD1 matching over 7 bases. After removal of 5 bases from V and 3 bases from J, the junction contained 12 bases not matched to a gene. This CDR3 region has 16 residues. CDR1 is SEHNR and CDR2 is FQNEAQ in the germline V gene (reference sequence).

This clonotype showed up many times. The chain employs TRBV29-1 and TRBJ1-1; D perhaps matches TRBD1 (6 bases). From germline, CDR1 is SQVTM and CDR2 ANQGSEA. Trimming took 7 bases from V and 3 from J, leaving 18 bases between them. This CDR3 has 14 residues. The CDR3 sequence is CSGGGQRSHTEAFF. The CDR3 coding sequence is TGCAGCGGGGGAGGACAGAGATCACACACTGAAGCTTTCTTT.

This clonotype was seen only a few times. The chain has TRBV12-3 or TRBV12-4 and TRBJ2-7, with D possibly TRBD1 on 5 matching bases. This CDR3 has 14 residues. V was cut by 3 bases and J by 3 bases, with 12 bases left in between. CDR3 bases: TGTGCCAGCAGTTTGAAAGGGGCAGACTACGAGCAGTACTTC. It translates to CASSLKGADYEQYF.

V gene TRBV12-3 or TRBV12-4 combines with J gene TRBJ2-5, with unresolved D. Trimming took 5 bases from V and 0 from J, leaving 7 bases between them. The CDR3 loop spans 13 amino acids. The CDR3: CASSQSYQETQYF. The CDR3 DNA reads TGTGCCAGCAGTCAGAGTTACCAAGAGACCCAGTACTTC.

This clonotype was picked up a small number of times. The chain has TRBV11-1 and TRBJ2-5, with a weak D call TRBD1 (7 bases). The J call could be wrong; TRBJ2-1 is a better fit for the DNA end. The CDR3 sequence is 14 residues long. Germline V lookup: CDR1 SGHAT, CDR2 FQDESV (reference sequence). CDR3 residues: CASSLRGQYNEQFF. For the CDR3, the DNA is TGTGCCAGCAGTCTGCGGGGACAGTACAATGAGCAGTTCTTC.

Only a few counts were recorded for this clonotype. The chain couples TRBV20-1 to TRBJ2-3; D is undetermined. In germline, CDR1 is DFQATT, CDR2 SNEGSKA (reference sequence). Trimming left V 4 bases short and J 2 bases short, with 13 bases between. The CDR3 sequence is 14 residues long. CDR3 in amino acids: CSAKSGHLTDTQYF. The DNA of the CDR3 is TGCAGTGCTAAGTCCGGGCACCTCACAGATACGCAGTATTTT.

The rearrangement uses TRBV11-2 and TRBJ2-3, with 10 bases identical to TRBD2. From germline, CDR1 is SGHAT and CDR2 FQNNGV. The CDR3 consists of 15 residues. The V segment lost 3 bases and the J segment 5 bases; nucleotides outside the gene matches: 5. CDR3 coding DNA: TGTGCCAGCAGCTTGGAGCGGGGGGGCCGAGATACGCAGTATTTT. This translates into CASSLERGGRDTQYF.

This clonotype came up a few times. The CDR3 sequence: CASSEKEVVFQETQYF. CDR3 nucleotide sequence: TGTGCCAGCAGTGAAAAAGAAGTTGTCTTCCAAGAGACCCAGTACTTC. The rearrangement joins TRBV6-1 to TRBJ2-5; D uncertain. The CDR3 runs to 16 residues. V lost 2 bases to trimming and J lost 1 base, with 14 bases between them. Germline V CDR1 and CDR2: MNHNS, SASEGT.

In DNA form, the CDR3 reads TGTGCCAGCAGCACGGGACCCTACTACGAGCAGTACTTC. Translated: CASSTGPYYEQYF. The chain employs TRBV11-2 and TRBJ2-5; either TRBD1 or TRBD2 may fit D (5 bases each). Gene TRBJ2-7 matches the end of the DNA better, so the J call may be wrong. The CDR3 is 13 amino acids. CDR1 is SGHAT and CDR2 is FQNNGV in the germline V gene.

The V and J genes are TRBV7-9 and TRBJ2-7; a possible D gene is TRBD1 (6 bases). The CDR3 runs to 14 residues. Germline loops: CDR1 SEHNR, CDR2 FQNEAQ (reference sequence). The germline V and J ends were trimmed by 2 bases and 3 bases, with 11 bases remaining between them. The chain's CDR3 is CASSLSGTHYEQYF. As DNA, the CDR3 is TGTGCCAGCAGCTTATCCGGGACACACTACGAGCAGTACTTC.

V gene TRBV19 combines with J gene TRBJ1-2; 12 bases are shared with TRBD1. V lost 10 bases and J lost 6; bases outside the gene matches: 9. CDR1 LNHDA and CDR2 SQIVND come from the germline V gene (reference sequence). The CDR3 has 14 amino acids. The CDR3: CATQRDRGLDGYTF. DNA for the CDR3: TGTGCCACCCAGCGGGACAGGGGGCTCGATGGCTACACCTTC.

The rearrangement uses TRBV7-2 and TRBJ2-3; D not resolved. V lost 0 bases and J 7 bases, leaving 2 bases between the germline ends. The CDR3 sequence is 11 residues long. CDR1 SGHTA and CDR2 FQGNSA come from the germline V gene. CDR3 coding DNA: TGTGCCAGCAGCTTAGCCCATACGCAGTATTTT. Protein sequence: CASSLAHTQYF.

The chain combines TRBV3-1 with TRBJ2-5; D perhaps matches TRBD1 (7 bases). CDR1 LGHDT and CDR2 YNNKEL come from the germline V gene (reference sequence). The CDR3 length is 15 residues. With 4 bases removed from V and 7 bases from J, the gap between germline ends came to 19 bases. The CDR3 reads CASSPGGTAKGTQYF. CDR3 nucleotides: TGTGCCAGCAGCCCCGGAGGGACAGCTAAAGGGACCCAGTACTTC.

This chain joins TRBV28 and TRBJ2-7; 7 bases agree with TRBD1. Germline lookup yields CDR1 MDHEN and CDR2 SYDVKM. The CDR3 covers 16 residues. After removal of 6 bases from V and 3 bases from J, the junction contained 14 bases not matched to a gene. In DNA, the CDR3 is TGTGCCAGCAGACTCCATCAGGGGGTTCCCGTCTACGAGCAGTACTTC. Amino acid sequence: CASRLHQGVPVYEQYF.

This chain joins TRBV29-1 and TRBJ2-5, with no clear D. The end of the DNA is better explained by TRBJ2-7, so the J call may be wrong. CDR1 is SQVTM, CDR2 ANQGSEA, per germline. The CDR3 contains 12 residues. In DNA form, the CDR3 reads TGCAGCGTTAGGTTAGGCCTCTACGAGCAGTACTTC. It codes for CSVRLGLYEQYF.

CDR3 sequence reads: CASSPTSGNQETQYF. In DNA, the CDR3 is TGTGCCAGCAGCCCGACTAGCGGAAATCAAGAGACCCAGTACTTC. This rearrangement joins TRBV7-2 to TRBJ2-5; 9 bases fit TRBD2. J was trimmed by 2 bases and V by 5 bases; bases with no gene match: 6. The CDR3 is 15 residues long. Germline V gene sequence: CDR1 SGHTA, CDR2 FQGNSA.

This clonotype showed up just a few times. The chain carries TRBV6-1 and TRBJ2-3; TRBD2 matches 11 bases. J lost 4 bases, V lost 7 bases, and 10 bases had no gene match. Germline values: CDR1 MNHNS, CDR2 SASEGT. This CDR3 has 16 amino acids. CDR3 amino acids: CASIARGLAVPDTQYF. The CDR3 DNA is TGTGCCAGCATTGCCAGGGGACTAGCGGTGCCAGATACGCAGTATTTT.

This clonotype was recorded at least ten times. The V gene is TRBV28, the J gene TRBJ2-5; no clear D gene. Germline V gives CDR1 MDHEN, CDR2 SYDVKM. The CDR3 consists of 12 residues. V was clipped by 3 bases and J by 3 bases, with 5 bases between them. CDR3 residues: CASSLSEETQYF. The CDR3 DNA sequence: TGTGCCAGCAGTTTGAGTGAAGAGACCCAGTACTTC.

This clonotype was counted a few times. This chain joins TRBV20-1 and TRBJ2-5; D is uncertain. Germline V gives CDR1 DFQATT, CDR2 SNEGSKA (reference sequence). The V gene lost 3 bases and the J gene lost 5 bases, with 13 bases spanning the gap. The CDR3 spans 13 residues. The CDR3 DNA sequence: TGCAGTGCTAGTCCCCGGTATTGGGAGACCCAGTACTTC. Its translation is CSASPRYWETQYF.

The chain recombines TRBV4-2 with TRBJ2-3, with TRBD2 identical over 9 bases. The CDR3 contains 17 residues. Trimming at V came to 1 base and at J to 3 bases, leaving 8 bases not matched to a gene. CDR1 is LGHNA, CDR2 YNFKEQ, per germline. CDR3 bases: TGTGCCAGCAGCCAAGTTGGTAGCGGGGGCGATACAGATACGCAGTATTTT. Amino acid sequence: CASSQVGSGGDTDTQYF.